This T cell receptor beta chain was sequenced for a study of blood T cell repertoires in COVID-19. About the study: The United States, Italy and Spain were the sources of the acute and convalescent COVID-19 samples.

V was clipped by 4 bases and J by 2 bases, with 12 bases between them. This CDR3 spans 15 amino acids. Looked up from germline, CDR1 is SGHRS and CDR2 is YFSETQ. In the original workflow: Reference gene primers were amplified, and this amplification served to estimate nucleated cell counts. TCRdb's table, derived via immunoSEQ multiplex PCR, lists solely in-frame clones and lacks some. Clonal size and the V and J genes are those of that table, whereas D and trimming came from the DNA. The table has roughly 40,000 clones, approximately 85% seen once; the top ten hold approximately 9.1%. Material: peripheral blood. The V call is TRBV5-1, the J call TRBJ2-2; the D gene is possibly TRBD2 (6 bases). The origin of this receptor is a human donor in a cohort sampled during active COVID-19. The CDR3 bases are TGCGCCAGCAGCCCAAGCGGGCGCAACACCGGGGAGCTGTTTTTT. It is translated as CASSPSGRNTGELFF.